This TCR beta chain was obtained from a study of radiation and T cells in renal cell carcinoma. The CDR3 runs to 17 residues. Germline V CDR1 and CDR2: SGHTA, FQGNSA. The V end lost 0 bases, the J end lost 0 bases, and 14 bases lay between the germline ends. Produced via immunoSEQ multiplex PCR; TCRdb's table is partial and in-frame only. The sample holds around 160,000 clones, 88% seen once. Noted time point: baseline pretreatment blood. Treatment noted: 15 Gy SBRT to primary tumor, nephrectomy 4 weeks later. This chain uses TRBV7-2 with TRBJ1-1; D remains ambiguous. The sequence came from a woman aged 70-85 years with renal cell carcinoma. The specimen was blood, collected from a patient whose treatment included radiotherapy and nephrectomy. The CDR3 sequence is CASSLALQGSMNTEAFF. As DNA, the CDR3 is TGTGCCAGCAGCTTAGCCCTCCAAGGCAGTATGAACACTGAAGCTTTCTTT.